The clone carrying this TCR beta chain was seen a few times. This sample was taken from a study of siplizumab effects on memory and regulatory T cells. The CDR3 length is 16 residues. With 2 bases clipped from V and 5 bases from J, the junction kept 10 bases outside the gene matches. Germline V lookup: CDR1 MNHNY, CDR2 SVGAGI (reference sequence). Profiled with immunoSEQ multiplex PCR; TCRdb holds only in-frame clones, not every one. The sample contains about 100,000 clones, less than 95% of which appear only once. The TCR comes from a human donor in good health. The specimen was non-Treg CD4+ T cells sorted from blood. This chain links TRBV6-6 with TRBJ2-7; 9 nucleotides match TRBD1. The CDR3 nucleotides read TGTGCCAGCAGTTACCTCCCGGGACAGGGTTCCCACGAGCAGTACTTC. It encodes CASSYLPGQGSHEQYF.